This entry lists 14 T cell receptor beta chains sequenced from one sample in a study of PD-1 blockade in mismatch repair-deficient tumors. These TCRs' antigens remain unknown. Time point denoted: roughly ten-day in vitro stimulation with candidate neoantigen peptide 4. Method: immunoSEQ multiplex PCR; TCRdb's copy keeps in-frame clones and lacks some. This table holds 13,000 to 15,000 clones, 84% found once. The sample in question was cells cultured in vitro, obtained from a patient treated with pembrolizumab. These TCRs come from an adult with mismatch repair-deficient cancer.

This chain joins TRBV4-1 and TRBJ2-7; tentative D call: TRBD1 (6 bases). CDR1 MGHRA and CDR2 YSYEKL come from the germline V gene. The CDR3 contains 15 residues. Trimming cost V 4 bases and J 4 bases, with 17 bases left between them. For the CDR3, the DNA is TGCGCCAGCAGCCGTCGACAGGAATACGGTTACGAGCAGTACTTC. Translation gives CASSRRQEYGYEQYF.

This chain uses TRBV18 with TRBJ2-2; 7 bases are a match to TRBD1. Trimming removed 8 bases from V and 7 bases from J; junction bases left unmatched: 7. The CDR3 extends over 13 amino acids. The germline V gene has CDR1 KGHSH and CDR2 LQKENI. In DNA form, the CDR3 reads TGTGCCAGCCTAAAGACAGGGAACGGGGAGCTGTTTTTT. Protein sequence: CASLKTGNGELFF.

The V gene is TRBV19, the J gene TRBJ2-1, with D unclear. Germline CDR1 LNHDA, CDR2 SQIVND (reference sequence). The CDR3 loop spans 13 amino acids. Trimming took off 7 bases at V and 0 bases at J, with 7 bases between the two ends. CDR3 nucleotides: TGTGCCAGTACAAGGAACTCCTACAATGAGCAGTTCTTC. Translation gives CASTRNSYNEQFF.

V is TRBV5-1 and J is TRBJ2-7; 10 bases match TRBD2. V lost 3 bases to trimming and J lost 2 bases; unmatched junction nucleotides: 11. The CDR3 spans 17 residues. Looked up from germline, CDR1 is SGHRS and CDR2 is YFSETQ. DNA for the CDR3: TGCGCCAGCAGCTCCCCTCTAGCGGGAGTCGACACCTACGAGCAGTACTTC. The encoded protein is CASSSPLAGVDTYEQYF.

The rearrangement links TRBV9 to TRBJ1-5, with D possibly TRBD1 on 6 matching bases. Looked up from germline, CDR1 is SGDLS and CDR2 is YYNGEE. The CDR3 runs to 15 residues. The V gene lost 0 bases and the J gene lost 6 bases, with 13 bases spanning the gap. The CDR3 DNA reads as TGTGCCAGCAGCGTAGACAGGGAAGGGGGTCAGCCCCAGCATTTT. Translated, it gives CASSVDREGGQPQHF.

CDR3 amino acids: CASSSGQGVAGELFF. In DNA form, the CDR3 reads TGTGCCAGCAGCTCGGGACAGGGGGTCGCCGGGGAGCTGTTTTTT. This rearrangement joins TRBV5-4 to TRBJ2-2, with 11 bases that match TRBD1. CDR3 length: 15 residues. The V and J ends lost 3 bases and 6 bases, in that order; junction bases with no gene match: 4. Germline CDR1 and CDR2: SGHNT and YYREEE (reference sequence).

This clone was recorded only once. The chain recombines TRBV5-1 with TRBJ1-1; TRBD1 is a possible D gene (5 bases). Trimming removed 0 bases at V and 0 bases at J, with 6 bases between. Germline CDR1 is SGHRS and CDR2 is YFSETQ. CDR3 length: 14 residues. CDR3 sequence: CASSLGQMNTEAFF. DNA of the CDR3: TGCGCCAGCAGCTTGGGACAGATGAACACTGAAGCTTTCTTT. The variable domain in full, completed from reference TRBV5-1 and TRBJ1-1, reads KAGVTQTPRYLIKTRGQQVTLSCSPISGHRSVSWYQQTPGQGLQFLFEYFSETQRNKGNFPGRFSGRQFSNSRSEMNVSTLELGDSALYLCASSLGQMNTEAFFGQGTRLTVV.

The chain uses TRBV7-9 and TRBJ2-5; 9 bases align to TRBD2. J lost 6 bases, V lost 5 bases, and 4 bases had no gene match. The CDR3 sequence is 13 residues long. The germline V gene encodes CDR1 SEHNR and CDR2 FQNEAQ (reference sequence). Written as DNA, the CDR3 is TGTGCCAGCAGCGGGACTAGCTATCAGACCCAGTACTTC. Its protein product is CASSGTSYQTQYF. The full variable domain, its missing parts supplied by reference TRBV7-9 and TRBJ2-5, is DTGVSQNPRHKITKRGQNVTFRCDPISEHNRLYWYRQTLGQGPEFLTYFQNEAQLEKSRLLSDRFSAERPKGSFSTLEIQRTEQGDSAMYLCASSGTSYQTQYFGPGTRLLVL.

This sequence joins TRBV5-1 and TRBJ1-4, with a possible D match to TRBD1 (5 bases). From germline, CDR1 is SGHRS and CDR2 YFSETQ. Trimming removed 2 bases from V and 5 bases from J, with 10 bases in between. The CDR3 spans 14 residues. CDR3 protein: CASSFQGINEKLFF. In DNA form, the CDR3 reads TGCGCCAGCAGCTTTCAGGGAATAAATGAAAAACTGTTTTTT.

The count of this clone is one. The chain couples TRBV14 to TRBJ1-1, with a tentative D call TRBD1 (6 bases). The CDR3 has 13 amino acids. The V gene lost 1 base and the J gene lost 7 bases, with 10 bases spanning the gap. The germline CDR1 and CDR2 sequences are SGHDN and FVKESK. The CDR3 nucleotides read TGTGCCAGCAGCCAAGTCGGGGGCGGTGAAGCTTTCTTT. Translated, it gives CASSQVGGGEAFF.

The CDR3 sequence: CASSSWEHIQYF. The CDR3 DNA reads TGTGCCAGCAGCTCCTGGGAACACATTCAGTACTTC. The chain couples TRBV7-8 to TRBJ2-4, with D hard to call. Trimming removed 4 bases at V and 8 bases at J, with 9 bases between. The CDR3 totals 12 residues. Germline loops: CDR1 SGHVS, CDR2 FQNEAQ.

This clone is hyperexpanded. The chain is built from TRBV7-2 and TRBJ1-1; no clear D gene. The CDR3 loop spans 13 amino acids. In germline, CDR1 is SGHTA, CDR2 FQGNSA. The V end was cut by 1 base, the J end by 3 bases, with 6 bases between. The CDR3 DNA sequence: TGTGCCAGCAGCTTAGACAGCTACACTGAAGCTTTCTTT. It is translated as CASSLDSYTEAFF.

The chain employs TRBV29-1 and TRBJ2-1; D uncertain. The CDR3 consists of 16 residues. Germline CDR1 and CDR2: SQVTM and ANQGSEA. Trimming took off 7 bases at V and 2 bases at J, with 21 bases between the two ends. CDR3 sequence reads: CSAPRASVAPYNEQFF. CDR3 coding DNA: TGCAGCGCTCCTAGGGCGTCCGTTGCGCCCTACAATGAGCAGTTCTTC.

The rearrangement joins TRBV19 to TRBJ2-7; the match to TRBD1 covers 9 bases. The CDR3 has 16 residues. CDR1 is LNHDA and CDR2 is SQIVND in the germline V gene (reference sequence). V was pared by 3 bases and J by 6 bases, with 12 bases of the junction left unmatched. The CDR3 sequence is CASSMFPDRGVLEQYF. The CDR3 coding sequence is TGTGCCAGTAGTATGTTTCCGGACAGGGGAGTCCTCGAGCAGTACTTC.